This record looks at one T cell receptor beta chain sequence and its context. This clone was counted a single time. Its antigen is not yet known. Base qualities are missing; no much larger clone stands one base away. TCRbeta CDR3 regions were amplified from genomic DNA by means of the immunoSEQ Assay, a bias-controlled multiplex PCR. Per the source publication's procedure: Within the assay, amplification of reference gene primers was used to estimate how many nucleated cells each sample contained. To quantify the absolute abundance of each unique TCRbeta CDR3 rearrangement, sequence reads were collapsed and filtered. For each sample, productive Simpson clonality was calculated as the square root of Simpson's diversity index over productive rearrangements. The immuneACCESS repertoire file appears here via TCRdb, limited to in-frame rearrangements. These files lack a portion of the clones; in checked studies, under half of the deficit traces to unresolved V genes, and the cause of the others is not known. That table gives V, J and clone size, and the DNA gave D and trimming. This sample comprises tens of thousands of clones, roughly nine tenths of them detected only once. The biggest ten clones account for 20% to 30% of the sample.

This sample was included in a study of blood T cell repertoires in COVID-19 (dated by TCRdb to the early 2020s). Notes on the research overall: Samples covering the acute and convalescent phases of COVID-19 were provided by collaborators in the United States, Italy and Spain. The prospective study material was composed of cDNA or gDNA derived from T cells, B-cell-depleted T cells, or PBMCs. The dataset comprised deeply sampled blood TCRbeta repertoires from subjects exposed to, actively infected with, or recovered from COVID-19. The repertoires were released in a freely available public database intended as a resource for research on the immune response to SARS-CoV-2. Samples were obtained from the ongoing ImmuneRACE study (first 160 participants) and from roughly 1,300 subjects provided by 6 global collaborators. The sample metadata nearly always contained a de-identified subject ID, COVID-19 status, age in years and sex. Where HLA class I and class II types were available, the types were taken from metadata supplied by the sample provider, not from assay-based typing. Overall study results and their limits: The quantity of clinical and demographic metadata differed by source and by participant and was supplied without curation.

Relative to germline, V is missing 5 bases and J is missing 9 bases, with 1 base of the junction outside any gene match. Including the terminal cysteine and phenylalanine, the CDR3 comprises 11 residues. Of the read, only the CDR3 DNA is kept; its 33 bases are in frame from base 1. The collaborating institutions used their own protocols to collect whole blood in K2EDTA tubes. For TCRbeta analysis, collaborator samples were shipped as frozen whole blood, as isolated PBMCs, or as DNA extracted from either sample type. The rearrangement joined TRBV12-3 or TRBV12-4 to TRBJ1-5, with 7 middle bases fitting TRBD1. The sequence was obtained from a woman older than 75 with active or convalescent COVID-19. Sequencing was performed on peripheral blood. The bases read TGTGCCAGCAGTCGACAGGGGCCCCAGCATTTT. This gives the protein CASSRQGPQHF.